What follows are 23 T cell receptor beta chains derived from one specimen sequenced in a study of blood T cell repertoires in COVID-19. Some clones are missing from TCRdb's copy, which holds only in-frame ones; the method was immunoSEQ multiplex PCR. The sample consists of about 400,000 clones, approximately 85% of them appearing once. The sequenced material came from PBMCs or T cells enriched from blood (not recorded which). Receptors were obtained from a woman aged 40 to 50 with acute COVID-19.

This chain links TRBV30 with TRBJ1-6, with D possibly matching TRBD1 (6 bases). Germline-derived CDR1 and CDR2 are GTSNPN and SVGIG (reference sequence). This CDR3 contains 16 residues. Deletions cut 1 base from V and 1 base from J, with 11 bases between. The CDR3 sequence: CAWSEGEWSYNSPLHF. As DNA, the CDR3 is TGTGCCTGGAGTGAGGGGGAATGGTCCTATAATTCACCCCTCCACTTT.

This chain uses TRBV10-3 with TRBJ2-5; 9 bases line up with TRBD1. Unmatched junction bases numbered 3, after V lost 4 bases and J lost 3 bases. The germline CDR1 and CDR2 sequences are ENHRY and SYGVKD. The CDR3 is 14 amino acids. Written as DNA, the CDR3 is TGTGCCATCAGTGGGACAGGGGCCGAAGAGACCCAGTACTTC. It translates to CAISGTGAEETQYF.

J is TRBJ1-3 and V is TRBV3-1 (or the pseudogene TRBV3-2); D remains unclear. V was pared by 7 bases and J by 2 bases, with 12 bases between. The CDR3 totals 14 residues. Germline CDR1 reads LGHDT; CDR2 reads YNNKEL (reference sequence). The CDR3 region is CASTDPGTGNTIYF. The CDR3 DNA reads TGTGCCAGCACAGACCCGGGTACTGGAAACACCATATATTTT.

The chain recombines TRBV7-2 with TRBJ1-2, with D tentatively TRBD1 (6 bases). V dropped 1 base and J dropped 5 bases, with 17 bases sitting between them. Germline lookup yields CDR1 SGHTA and CDR2 FQGNSA. The CDR3 length is 16 residues. The DNA for the CDR3 is TGTGCCAGCAGCTTAGACCCGGCGGGGGCGTCTTATGGCTACACCTTC. It specifies CASSLDPAGASYGYTF.

Only one count was recorded for this clone. The rearrangement links TRBV6-5 to TRBJ2-2, with 9 bases that match TRBD2. Germline V gene data show CDR1 as MNHEY and CDR2 as SVGAGI. This CDR3 region has 15 residues. V shed 4 bases, J shed 6 bases, and the junction held 6 bases outside the gene matches. CDR3 loop: CASSWELAGAGELFF. The CDR3 DNA reads as TGTGCCAGCAGTTGGGAACTAGCGGGCGCCGGGGAGCTGTTTTTT.

This chain connects TRBV30 to TRBJ1-1; D not certain. CDR3 length equals 13 residues. Germline V gives CDR1 GTSNPN, CDR2 SVGIG (reference sequence). Trimming stripped 0 bases from V and 4 bases from J, with 9 bases between. Written as DNA, the CDR3 is TGTGCCTGGAGTGTACTCGAGGGCACTGAAGCTTTCTTT. It yields the protein CAWSVLEGTEAFF.

CDR3: CASSQNPGQGYPFF. Here the CDR3 DNA reads TGTGCCAGCAGCCAAAATCCGGGACAGGGTTATCCCTTCTTC. V usage is TRBV4-2 and J usage is TRBJ2-1; 9 nucleotides line up with TRBD1. The CDR3 has 14 amino acids. V shed 2 bases, J shed 16 bases, and the junction held 12 bases outside the gene matches. Germline assignment: CDR1 LGHNA and CDR2 YNFKEQ.

The count of this clone is one. This chain uses TRBV3-1 (or the pseudogene TRBV3-2) with TRBJ1-2; TRBD1 is a possible D gene (6 bases). This CDR3 has 15 amino acids. The V gene lost 6 bases and the J gene lost 2 bases, with 16 bases spanning the gap. Germline V gives CDR1 LGHDT, CDR2 YNNKEL (reference sequence). The CDR3 here is CASRYVGTGNYGYTF. CDR3 sequence (DNA): TGTGCCAGCAGGTACGTGGGAACAGGGAACTATGGCTACACCTTC.

This clone was counted once. The chain carries TRBV5-4 and TRBJ1-6, with 8 nucleotides matching TRBD1. Germline loops: CDR1 SGHNT, CDR2 YYREEE (reference sequence). The CDR3 is 16 amino acids. The V and J ends lost 4 bases and 8 bases, in that order; junction bases with no gene match: 11. The CDR3 DNA is TGTGCCAGCAGCCGAGACTTGACAGGGGAGGATTCACCCCTCCACTTT. This translates into CASSRDLTGEDSPLHF.

The J gene is TRBJ1-1, the V gene TRBV30, with 7 bases fitting TRBD1. This CDR3 has 13 residues. V lost 4 bases to trimming and J lost 1 base; unmatched junction nucleotides: 3. CDR1 and CDR2 (germline): GTSNPN, SVGIG (reference sequence). The DNA of the CDR3 is TGTGCCTGGATGCAGGGGGGGAACACTGAAGCTTTCTTT. This sequence encodes CAWMQGGNTEAFF.

This clone showed up just a few times. J is TRBJ1-2 and V is TRBV29-1; perhaps TRBD1 as D (6 bases). Deletions cut 4 bases from V and 5 bases from J, with 14 bases between. Germline CDR1 reads SQVTM; CDR2 reads ANQGSEA. The CDR3 is 13 amino acids. CDR3 sequence reads: CSVGQARPYGYTF. DNA for the CDR3: TGCAGCGTTGGACAGGCCCGACCTTATGGCTACACCTTC. Full variable domain (remainder filled in from reference TRBV29-1 and TRBJ1-2): SAVISQKPSRDICQRGTSLTIQCQVDSQVTMMFWYRQQPGQSLTLIATANQGSEATYESGFVIDKFPISRPNLTFSTLTVSNMSPEDSSIYLCSVGQARPYGYTFGSGTRLTVV.

V gene TRBV30 combines with J gene TRBJ2-4; no firm D call. The CDR3 sequence is 14 residues long. Germline V gene data show CDR1 as GTSNPN and CDR2 as SVGIG (reference sequence). Trimming removed 3 bases from V and 4 bases from J, with 13 bases in between. CDR3 DNA: TGTGCCTGGAGCGCAGGCGTTAAAAAAAACATTCAGTACTTC. Residues: CAWSAGVKKNIQYF.

The chain links TRBV2 to TRBJ2-3; 13 nucleotides match TRBD2. The V gene's germline CDR1 is SNHLY and CDR2 FYNNEI. This CDR3 comprises 18 residues. V lost 1 base, J lost 2 bases, and 6 bases stayed unmatched. CDR3: CASSEDWTSGGLTDTQYF. In DNA, the CDR3 is TGTGCCAGCAGTGAAGATTGGACTAGCGGGGGACTCACAGATACGCAGTATTTT.

This clone came up once. The J gene is TRBJ2-7, the V gene TRBV30; 9 positions match TRBD2. CDR1 GTSNPN and CDR2 SVGIG come from the germline V gene (reference sequence). Trimming took 1 base from V and 3 from J; bases not matched to a gene: 7. The CDR3 length is 15 residues. The CDR3 DNA sequence: TGTGCCTGGAGTGGCGAGCCTAGCGGGGACTACGAGCAGTACTTC. It specifies CAWSGEPSGDYEQYF.

CDR3 DNA sequence: TGTGCCTGGAGTAGGACAAATACGCAGTATTTT. Protein product: CAWSRTNTQYF. The rearrangement joins TRBV30 to TRBJ2-3; tentative D call: TRBD1 (5 bases). Looked up from germline, CDR1 is GTSNPN and CDR2 is SVGIG (reference sequence). This CDR3 comprises 11 residues. Deletions cut 2 bases from V and 7 bases from J, with 7 bases between.

The chain uses TRBV5-4 and TRBJ1-2; 7 bases match TRBD1. Per germline, CDR1 SGHNT and CDR2 YYREEE (reference sequence). Trimming removed 4 bases from V and 8 bases from J; junction bases left unmatched: 11. The CDR3 covers 14 residues. CDR3 protein: CASSAGQALRGYTF. CDR3 bases: TGTGCCAGCAGCGCTGGACAGGCCCTTCGGGGCTACACCTTC.

The chain joins TRBV30 to TRBJ1-5, with 9 bases identical to TRBD1. Germline CDR1 is GTSNPN and CDR2 is SVGIG (reference sequence). Germline trimming cut 1 base from V and 1 base from J; bases unmatched to any gene: 2. This CDR3 has 15 residues. CDR3 amino acids: CAWSETGGSNQPQHF. The CDR3 DNA follows: TGTGCCTGGAGTGAAACAGGGGGCAGCAATCAGCCCCAGCATTTT. The complete variable domain, with remaining parts taken from reference TRBV30 and TRBJ1-5, reads SQTIHQWPATLVQPVGSPLSLECTVEGTSNPNLYWYRQAAGRGLQLLFYSVGIGQISSEVPQNLSASRPQDRQFILSSKKLLLSDSGFYLCAWSETGGSNQPQHFGDGTRLSIL.

CDR3 loop: CAWSGYGGWSDTQYF. The CDR3, as DNA: TGTGCCTGGAGTGGGTATGGGGGCTGGTCAGATACGCAGTATTTT. The chain employs TRBV30 and TRBJ2-3; tentative D call: TRBD1 (6 bases). V was shortened by 1 base and J by 4 bases, with 15 bases between the two germline ends. The CDR3 extends over 15 amino acids. Germline V gene data show CDR1 as GTSNPN and CDR2 as SVGIG (reference sequence). Complete variable domain (other parts from reference TRBV30 and TRBJ2-3): SQTIHQWPATLVQPVGSPLSLECTVEGTSNPNLYWYRQAAGRGLQLLFYSVGIGQISSEVPQNLSASRPQDRQFILSSKKLLLSDSGFYLCAWSGYGGWSDTQYFGPGTRLTVL.

V and J are TRBV11-3 and TRBJ1-5, with 10 nucleotides matching TRBD1. V lost 3 bases to trimming and J lost 0 bases; unmatched junction nucleotides: 5. CDR1 and CDR2 (germline): SGHNT, YENEEA. This CDR3 has 17 amino acids. The CDR3 DNA reads as TGTGCCAGCAGCTTCCCGGGACAGGGGCTTAGCAATCAGCCCCAGCATTTT. Amino acid sequence: CASSFPGQGLSNQPQHF.

In its sample, this clone was seen once. The genes are TRBV15 and TRBJ2-7, with D maybe TRBD1 (7 bases). CDR1 and CDR2 (germline): LNHNV, YYDKDF (reference sequence). The CDR3 runs 15 residues. The ends were cut back, 0 bases at V and 3 bases at J, with 12 bases in the middle. CDR3 DNA: TGTGCCACCAGCAGAGATTCAGGGGGGAGCTACGAGCAGTACTTC. This translates into CATSRDSGGSYEQYF.

This chain joins TRBV7-9 and TRBJ2-5, with 7 bases matching TRBD2. Germline-derived CDR1 and CDR2 are SEHNR and FQNEAQ (reference sequence). The CDR3 runs to 14 residues. V trimming: 3 bases; J trimming: 4 bases; junction bases outside the gene matches: 5. The CDR3: CASSLGRGGETQYF. The CDR3 nucleotides are TGTGCCAGCAGCTTGGGGAGGGGAGGAGAGACCCAGTACTTC.

The chain carries TRBV2 and TRBJ1-2, with 7 nucleotides matching TRBD1. Per germline, CDR1 SNHLY and CDR2 FYNNEI. V shed 6 bases and J 4 bases; nucleotides not matched to a gene: 5. The CDR3 covers 13 residues. Here the CDR3 reads CASSTGTVYGYTF. The CDR3 bases are TGTGCCAGCAGCACCGGGACAGTCTATGGCTACACCTTC.

This sequence joins TRBV4-1 and TRBJ2-7; tentative D call: TRBD1 (6 bases). CDR1 is MGHRA, CDR2 YSYEKL, per germline. CDR3 length equals 14 residues. The germline V and J ends were trimmed by 1 base and 5 bases, with 12 bases remaining between them. As DNA, the CDR3 is TGCGCCAGCAGCCAAGTGAGTGGGGACAACGAGCAGTACTTC. Translation: CASSQVSGDNEQYF.